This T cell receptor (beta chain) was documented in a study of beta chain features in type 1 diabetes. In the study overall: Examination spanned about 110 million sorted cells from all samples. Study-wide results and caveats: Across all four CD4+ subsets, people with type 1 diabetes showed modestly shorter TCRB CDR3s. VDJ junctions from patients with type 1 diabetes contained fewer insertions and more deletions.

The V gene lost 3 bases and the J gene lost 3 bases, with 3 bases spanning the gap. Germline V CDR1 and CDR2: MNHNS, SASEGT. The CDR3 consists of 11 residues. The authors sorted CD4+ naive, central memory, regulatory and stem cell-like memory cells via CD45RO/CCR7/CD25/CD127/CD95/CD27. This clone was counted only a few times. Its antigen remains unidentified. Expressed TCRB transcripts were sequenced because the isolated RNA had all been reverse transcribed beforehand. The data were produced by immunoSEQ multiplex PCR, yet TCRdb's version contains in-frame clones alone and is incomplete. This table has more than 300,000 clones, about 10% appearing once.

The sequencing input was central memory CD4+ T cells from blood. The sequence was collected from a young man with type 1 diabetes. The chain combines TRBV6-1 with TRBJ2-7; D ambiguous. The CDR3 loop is CASSDYYEQYF. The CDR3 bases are TGTGCCAGCAGTGACTACTACGAGCAGTACTTC.